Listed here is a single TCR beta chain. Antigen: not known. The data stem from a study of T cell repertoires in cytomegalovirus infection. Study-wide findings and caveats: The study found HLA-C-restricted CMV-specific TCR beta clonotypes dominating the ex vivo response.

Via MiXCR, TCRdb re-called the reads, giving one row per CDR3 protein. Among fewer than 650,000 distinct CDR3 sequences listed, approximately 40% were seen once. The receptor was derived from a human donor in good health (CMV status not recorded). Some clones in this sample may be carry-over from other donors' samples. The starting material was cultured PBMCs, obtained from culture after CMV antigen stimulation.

The DNA for the CDR3 is TGCGCCAGCAGGCATACGTCATCGGATGAAAAACTGTTTTTT. Translating it yields CASRHTSSDEKLFF. This chain links TRBV4-3 with TRBJ1-4; the D is unclear. V dropped 6 bases and J dropped 6 bases, with 14 bases sitting between them. Germline CDR1 is LGHNA and CDR2 is YSLEER. The CDR3 runs 14 residues.